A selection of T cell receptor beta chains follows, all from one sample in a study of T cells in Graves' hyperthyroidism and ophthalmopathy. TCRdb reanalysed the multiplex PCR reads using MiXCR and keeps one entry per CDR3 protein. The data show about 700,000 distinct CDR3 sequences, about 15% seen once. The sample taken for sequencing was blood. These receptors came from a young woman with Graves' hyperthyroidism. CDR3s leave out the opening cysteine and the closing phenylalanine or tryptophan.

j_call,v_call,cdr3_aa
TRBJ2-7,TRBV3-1,ASSRRDRPFEQY
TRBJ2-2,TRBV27,ASRNTGSGELF
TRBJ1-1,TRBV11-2,ASSQRGQGGTEAF
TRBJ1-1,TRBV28,ASIYRGKRLTEAF
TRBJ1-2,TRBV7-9,ASSFLQGGYT
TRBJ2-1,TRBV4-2,ASSQYRLGSYNEQF
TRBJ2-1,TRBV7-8,ASSLASSSGRVHNEQF
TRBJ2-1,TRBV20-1,STAGTSGGYNEQF
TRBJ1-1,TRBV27,ASSLTPAGSLEAF
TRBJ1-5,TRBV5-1,ASSPGQGGLNQPQH
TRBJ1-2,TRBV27,ASSLAGAEGYT
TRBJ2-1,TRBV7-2,ASSLPLNNEQF
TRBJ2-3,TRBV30,AWSPTDTQY
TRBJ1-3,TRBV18,ASSQGANPGNTIY
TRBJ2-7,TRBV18,ASSLNTGYSYEQY
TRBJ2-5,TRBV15,ATSGGVQGGETQY
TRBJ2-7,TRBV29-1,SVRQGSYEQY
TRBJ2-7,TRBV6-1,ASSLGQGTIYEQY
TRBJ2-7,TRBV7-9,ASSALNTYEQY
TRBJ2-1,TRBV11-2,ASSLTREEQF
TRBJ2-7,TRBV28,ASSWDRGHLLLEQY
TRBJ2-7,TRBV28,ASSLRLTSGREHEQY
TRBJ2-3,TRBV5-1,ASSLQTGDTQY
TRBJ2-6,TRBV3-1,ASSRGVAGANVLT
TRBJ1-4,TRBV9,ASSRRTGEKLF
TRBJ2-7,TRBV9,ASSPSGGRAYEQY
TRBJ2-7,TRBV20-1,GVADYEQY
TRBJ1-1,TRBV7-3,ASSPDGGEAF
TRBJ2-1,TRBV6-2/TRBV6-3,ASSQQGNEQF
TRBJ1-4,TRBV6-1,ASASNVGEKLF
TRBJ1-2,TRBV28,ASSLNWRHGYT
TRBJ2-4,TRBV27,ASSLSAGISDKNIQY
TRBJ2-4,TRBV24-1,ATSDGGAVAKNIQY
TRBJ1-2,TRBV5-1,ASSLEAGPGSYT
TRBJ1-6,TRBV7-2,ASSFSSTGKAPLH
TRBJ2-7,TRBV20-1,SATRSLGAWDGARSLPIAEQY
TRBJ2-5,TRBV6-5,ASSYSRTLPFQETQY
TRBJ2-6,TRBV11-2,ASSLDRRSYVLT
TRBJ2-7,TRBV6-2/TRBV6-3,ASSWDMAYEQY
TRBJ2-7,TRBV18,ASSPRLAVSSYEQY
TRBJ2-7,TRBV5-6,ASSLGGQGAIYEQY
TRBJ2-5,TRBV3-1,ASSRGTNNKETQY
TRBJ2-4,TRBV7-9,ASSQKGDFLAKNIQY
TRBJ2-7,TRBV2,ASSTRLAGGPRRNEQY
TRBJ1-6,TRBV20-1,SAPFGQDQGSPLH
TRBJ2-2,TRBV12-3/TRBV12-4,ASDPGTSGRSGNTGELF
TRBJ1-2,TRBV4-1,ASSQEPAPNYGYT
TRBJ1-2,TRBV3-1,ASSQAVGSYT
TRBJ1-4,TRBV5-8,ASSLWDSGEKLF
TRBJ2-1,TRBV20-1,SASGSSGATFNEQF
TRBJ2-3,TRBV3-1,ASSQMGLGATTTDTQY
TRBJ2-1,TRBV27,ASRMGLAGGLSYNEQF
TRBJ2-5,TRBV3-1,ASSQGGLAGPQETQY
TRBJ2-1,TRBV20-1,SARDRGDEQF
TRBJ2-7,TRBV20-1,SARETALSYEQY
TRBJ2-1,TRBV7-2,ASSPRASAYNEQF
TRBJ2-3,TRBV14,ASSRSYTDTQY
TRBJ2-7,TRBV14,ASSLYSTGSYEQY
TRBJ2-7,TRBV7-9,ASSLAPGLLEQY